The 9 T cell receptor beta chains listed next were all sequenced from one sample in a study of immune characteristics of hereditary and idiopathic chronic pancreatitis. The method was immunoSEQ multiplex PCR; TCRdb's version includes in-frame clones alone and lacks a portion of them. The top ten hold under 8% of the sample, which has 5,600 or so clones, approximately 80% seen once. Chronic pancreatitis tissue was collected during total pancreatectomy with islet autotransplantation. Sequenced material: pancreas tissue with hereditary chronic pancreatitis. The receptor source for this set is a human donor with chronic pancreatitis.

With respect to this clone: Different DNA sequences within this sample yield the same CDR3. The V call is TRBV29-1, the J call TRBJ1-1, with a tentative D call TRBD1 (6 bases). Trimming removed 4 bases at V and 4 bases at J, with 16 bases between. This CDR3 region has 14 residues. CDR1 is SQVTM, CDR2 ANQGSEA, per germline. This CDR3 reads CSVADSFMVTEAFF. CDR3 bases: TGCAGCGTTGCGGACAGTTTTATGGTCACTGAAGCTTTCTTT. The full variable domain, with the rest looked up from reference TRBV29-1 and TRBJ1-1, is SAVISQKPSRDICQRGTSLTIQCQVDSQVTMMFWYRQQPGQSLTLIATANQGSEATYESGFVIDKFPISRPNLTFSTLTVSNMSPEDSSIYLCSVADSFMVTEAFFGQGTRLTVV.

The chain couples TRBV4-1 to TRBJ2-7; 7 nucleotides align to TRBD1. CDR1 is MGHRA, CDR2 YSYEKL, per germline. V lost 2 bases to trimming and J lost 5 bases; unmatched junction nucleotides: 3. This CDR3 comprises 13 residues. The CDR3 DNA sequence: TGCGCCAGCAGCCAATCAACAGGGGACGAGCAGTACTTC. Translating gives CASSQSTGDEQYF.

The rearrangement joins TRBV6-6 to TRBJ2-3; TRBD1 matches at 11 bases. The CDR3 extends over 14 amino acids. With 8 bases clipped from V and 4 bases from J, the junction kept 5 bases outside the gene matches. Germline CDR1 reads MNHNY; CDR2 reads SVGAGI (reference sequence). The CDR3 region is CASRDRGFADTQYF. Here the CDR3 DNA reads TGTGCCAGCCGGGACAGGGGGTTTGCAGATACGCAGTATTTT.

CDR3 region: CASSQDGGGEQYV. The CDR3 DNA sequence: TGTGCCAGCAGCCAAGATGGAGGGGGCGAGCAGTACGTC. The chain couples TRBV3-1 (or the pseudogene TRBV3-2) to TRBJ2-7; D possibly matches TRBD1 or TRBD2 (6 bases each). Germline lookup yields CDR1 LGHDT and CDR2 YNNKEL (reference sequence). Deletions cut 0 bases from V and 6 bases from J, with 9 bases between. The CDR3 covers 13 residues.

J is TRBJ2-3 and V is TRBV6-6, with 9 bases identical to TRBD2. The junction had 29 bases not matched to a gene; V was cut back by 5 bases and J by 2 bases. CDR3 length equals 23 residues. Germline assignment: CDR1 MNHNY and CDR2 SVGAGI (reference sequence). The CDR3 nucleotides are TGTGCCAGCAGTCCCGCTTTGGGTCAAAGGAAGGCTAGCGGGGACCGATTCACAGATACGCAGTATTTT. Its protein product is CASSPALGQRKASGDRFTDTQYF.

This clone was recorded a few times. The genes are TRBV7-8 and TRBJ1-2, with D possibly being TRBD1 (6 bases). CDR1 is SGHVS and CDR2 is FQNEAQ in the germline V gene. The CDR3 is made up of 16 amino acids. V lost 3 bases to trimming and J lost 3 bases, with 17 bases between them. The CDR3 here is CASSFQRSTGDYGYTF. The CDR3 DNA reads TGTGCCAGCAGCTTCCAGAGGTCGACAGGCGACTATGGCTACACCTTC. The full variable domain, completed using reference TRBV7-8 and TRBJ1-2, is GAGVSQSPRYKVAKRGQDVALRCDPISGHVSLFWYQQALGQGPEFLTYFQNEAQLDKSGLPSDRFFAERPEGSVSTLKIQRTQQEDSAVYLCASSFQRSTGDYGYTFGSGTRLTVV.

A few counts support this clone. The chain couples TRBV3-1 (or the pseudogene TRBV3-2) to TRBJ2-3; D gene uncertain. Trimming took off 3 bases at V and 4 bases at J, with 2 bases between the two ends. The germline gives CDR1 LGHDT, CDR2 YNNKEL (reference sequence). CDR3 length: 11 amino acids. CDR3 amino acids: CASSHSDTQYF. CDR3 coding DNA: TGTGCCAGCAGCCATTCAGATACGCAGTATTTT.

The genes are TRBV4-1 and TRBJ2-3; D ambiguous. The CDR3 is made up of 13 amino acids. V dropped 3 bases and J dropped 4 bases, with 8 bases sitting between them. From germline, CDR1 is MGHRA and CDR2 YSYEKL. CDR3 in DNA: TGCGCCAGCAGCCAGGGATCTCCAGATACGCAGTATTTT. Protein product: CASSQGSPDTQYF.

This sequence joins TRBV6-2 or TRBV6-3 and TRBJ2-5, with TRBD1 as a possible D gene (6 bases). V dropped 6 bases and J dropped 4 bases, with 12 bases sitting between them. Germline V gene data show CDR1 as MNHEY and CDR2 as SVGEGT. The CDR3 covers 13 residues. The chain's CDR3 is CASSPQGRETQYF. CDR3 sequence (DNA): TGTGCCAGCAGCCCCCAGGGGCGAGAGACCCAGTACTTC.